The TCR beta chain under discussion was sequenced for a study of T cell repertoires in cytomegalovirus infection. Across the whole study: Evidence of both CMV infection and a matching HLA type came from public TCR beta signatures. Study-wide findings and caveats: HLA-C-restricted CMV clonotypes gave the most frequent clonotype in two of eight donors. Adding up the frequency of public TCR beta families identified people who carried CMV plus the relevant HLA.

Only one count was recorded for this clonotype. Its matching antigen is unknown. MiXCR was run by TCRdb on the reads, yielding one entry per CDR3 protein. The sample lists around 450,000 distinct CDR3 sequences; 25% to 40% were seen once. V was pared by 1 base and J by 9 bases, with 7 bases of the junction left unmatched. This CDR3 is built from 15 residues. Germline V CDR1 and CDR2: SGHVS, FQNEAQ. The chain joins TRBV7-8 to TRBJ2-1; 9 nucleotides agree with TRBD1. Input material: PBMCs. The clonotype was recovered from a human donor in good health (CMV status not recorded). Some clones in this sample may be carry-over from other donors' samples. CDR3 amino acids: CASSLGGTGIAEQFF. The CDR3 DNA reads TGTGCCAGCAGCTTAGGGGGGACAGGGATTGCTGAGCAGTTCTTC.